The clone carrying this TCR beta chain was observed at least ten times. The data are from a study of HIV-infected patients and healthy controls. Trimming shortened V by 0 bases and J by 4 bases, and 10 bases separated the two germline ends. This CDR3 is 14 amino acids long. Germline CDR1 reads SGHKS; CDR2 reads YYEKEE (reference sequence). MiXCR, run by TCRdb on the 5' RACE reads, gives a single entry per CDR3 protein. The table lists some 67,000 distinct CDR3 sequences, 15% to 20% of them singletons, with under 6.5% in the top ten. Sequenced input: CD4+ T cells from blood. The sequence derives from a human donor in good health. This chain joins TRBV5-5 and TRBJ1-1, with D unclear. The CDR3 bases are TGTGCCAGCAGCTTGGGACTGGGCGTCACTGAAGCTTTCTTT. It yields the protein CASSLGLGVTEAFF.